These 27 T cell receptor beta chains came from one sample sequenced in a study of T cells in Graves' hyperthyroidism and ophthalmopathy. RNA transcripts provided the source from which TCR beta CDR3 regions were amplified. The HTBI primer set served for first-round RT-PCR of the TCR CDR3. Via MiXCR, TCRdb re-called the multiplex PCR reads, giving one row per CDR3 protein. The sample comprises about 320,000 distinct CDR3 sequences, approximately 16% of which are singletons, and around 34% rests with the top ten. Material for sequencing was blood. The source of these receptors is a man aged 25-45 years with Graves' hyperthyroidism.

This clonotype was counted at least ten times. The V gene is TRBV7-2, the J gene TRBJ2-1; 7 positions agree with TRBD2. Germline values: CDR1 SGHTA, CDR2 FQGNSA. V lost 4 bases, J lost 7 bases, and 25 bases stayed unmatched. The CDR3 is 20 amino acids. CDR3 in DNA: TGTGCCAGCAGCTCACGGCCGGGGACTAATAATTTCGCAATAGGGAATGAGCAGTTCTTC. This encodes CASSSRPGTNNFAIGNEQFF.

This clonotype was seen only a few times. The chain carries TRBV4-1 and TRBJ1-5; weak D call: TRBD1 (6 bases). This CDR3 is built from 18 residues. Germline CDR1 MGHRA, CDR2 YSYEKL. V lost 0 bases to trimming and J lost 1 base, with 16 bases between them. CDR3 bases: TGCGCCAGCAGCCAAGATAATCCGGGGGCGAGGAGCAATCAGCCCCAGCATTTT. It translates to CASSQDNPGARSNQPQHF.

The chain has TRBV12-3 or TRBV12-4 and TRBJ2-2; D remains ambiguous. Trimming removed 6 bases from V and 5 bases from J, with 13 bases in between. The CDR3 extends over 14 amino acids. The CDR3 nucleotides are TGTGCCAGCAGCCCCGATCCAAGGACCGGGGAGCTGTTTTTT. This sequence encodes CASSPDPRTGELFF.

This chain uses TRBV30 with TRBJ2-3, with 7 bases lining up with TRBD1. Germline V gives CDR1 GTSNPN, CDR2 SVGIG (reference sequence). The CDR3 sequence is 16 residues long. V gave up 1 base and J gave up 3 bases; unmatched junction bases: 10. CDR3 residues: CAWSALDRDGTDTQYF. The DNA of the CDR3 is TGTGCCTGGAGTGCACTCGACAGGGATGGGACAGATACGCAGTATTTT.

This clonotype was found many times. The chain employs TRBV15 and TRBJ1-2, with 11 bases fitting TRBD1. Trimming removed 3 bases from V and 3 bases from J; junction bases left unmatched: 3. The CDR3 has 15 amino acids. Looked up from germline, CDR1 is LNHNV and CDR2 is YYDKDF (reference sequence). The CDR3 loop reads CATSRGTGGDYGYTF. The CDR3 DNA is TGTGCCACCAGCAGGGGGACAGGGGGGGACTATGGCTACACCTTC.

This chain connects TRBV6-5 to TRBJ2-2, with 11 bases fitting TRBD2. This CDR3 is built from 17 residues. J was trimmed by 7 bases and V by 2 bases; bases with no gene match: 9. Germline-derived CDR1 and CDR2 are MNHEY and SVGAGI. CDR3 bases: TGTGCCAGCAGTTACACCCTAGCGGGAGGTCGGGACGGGGAGCTGTTTTTT. It is translated as CASSYTLAGGRDGELFF.

This clonotype was seen a handful of times. The V gene is TRBV12-3 or TRBV12-4, the J gene TRBJ1-2; D not resolved. Trimming pared 6 bases from V and 4 bases from J, leaving 12 bases between. This CDR3 is 13 amino acids long. CDR3 in DNA: TGTGCCAGCAGCGTTGCAGGAGCCTATGGCTACACCTTC. Protein: CASSVAGAYGYTF.

This clonotype appeared a few times. The CDR3 DNA reads as TGTGCCAGCAGCCTTAGGGGGGGCGGTCAGCCCCAGCATTTT. Translating it yields CASSLRGGGQPQHF. This chain links TRBV6-1 with TRBJ1-5; D perhaps matches TRBD1 (6 bases). This CDR3 region has 14 residues. In germline, CDR1 is MNHNS, CDR2 SASEGT. The V gene lost 6 bases and the J gene lost 6 bases, with 15 bases spanning the gap.

The table lists this clonotype with many counts. This chain joins TRBV7-6 and TRBJ2-3; D perhaps matches TRBD2 (6 bases). This CDR3 comprises 16 residues. Germline CDR1 reads SGHVS; CDR2 reads FNYEAQ. Trimming cost V 3 bases and J 0 bases, with 13 bases left between them. CDR3 amino acids: CASSFSAGTSTDTQYF. For the CDR3, the DNA is TGTGCCAGCAGCTTCTCGGCGGGAACTAGCACAGATACGCAGTATTTT.

The genes are TRBV5-1 and TRBJ2-6; either TRBD1 or TRBD2 may fit D (6 bases each). V lost 2 bases and J lost 4, with 10 bases in between. The CDR3 extends over 15 amino acids. Germline CDR1 is SGHRS and CDR2 is YFSETQ. CDR3 nucleotide sequence: TGCGCCAGCAGCTTAGGGGGAGGAGGGGCCAACGTCCTGACTTTC. Translating gives CASSLGGGGANVLTF.

Remarks on this clonotype: This sequence may be a read error, since a much larger clone differs from it by one base. The J gene is TRBJ2-7, the V gene TRBV28, with D possibly TRBD2 on 5 matching bases. Germline CDR1 and CDR2: MDHEN and SYDVKM. The length of the CDR3 is 17 residues. V lost 2 bases and J lost 0, with 17 bases in between. The CDR3 nucleotides are TGTGCCAGCAGTTTACCCTCAACTAACGGGAACTCCTACGAGCAGTACTTC. The encoded protein is CASSLPSTNGNSYEQYF.

The chain employs TRBV27 and TRBJ2-2; the D gene is possibly TRBD2 (6 bases). Trimming cost V 0 bases and J 6 bases, with 14 bases left between them. Germline assignment: CDR1 MNHEY and CDR2 SMNVEV (reference sequence). This CDR3 has 16 residues. This chain's CDR3 is CASSLSFGGAPGELFF. CDR3 coding DNA: TGTGCCAGCAGTTTATCATTCGGAGGGGCGCCCGGGGAGCTGTTTTTT.

This clonotype was observed many times. The chain links TRBV5-1 to TRBJ2-3; no firm D call. The V end was cut by 4 bases, the J end by 0 bases, with 18 bases between. The germline gives CDR1 SGHRS, CDR2 YFSETQ. The CDR3 has 17 residues. The CDR3 here is CASSEPTAQTSTDTQYF. CDR3 nucleotide sequence: TGCGCCAGCAGCGAACCCACAGCACAGACTAGCACAGATACGCAGTATTTT.

V usage is TRBV11-3 and J usage is TRBJ2-2; perhaps TRBD2 as D (6 bases). The CDR3 sequence is 22 residues long. The V gene lost 4 bases and the J gene lost 0 bases, with 30 bases spanning the gap. The V gene's germline CDR1 is SGHNT and CDR2 YENEEA. CDR3: CASSSIPIIGGIVVPNTGELFF. CDR3 bases: TGTGCCAGCAGCTCCATCCCCATTATAGGCGGGATAGTTGTACCGAACACCGGGGAGCTGTTTTTT.

In the case of this clonotype: Just one base apart from a much larger clone, this may be a read error. DNA for the CDR3: TGTGCCAGCAGCCAAGGGGCAGGGGGTCCTGAGCAGTACTTC. Its translation is CASSQGAGGPEQYF. The chain recombines TRBV3-1 with TRBJ2-7; 7 bases are a match to TRBD1. Unmatched junction bases numbered 7, after V lost 1 base and J lost 7 bases. The length of the CDR3 is 14 residues. Germline V gene lookup returns CDR1 LGHDT and CDR2 YNNKEL (reference sequence).

The sample holds a few counts of this clonotype. This may be a read error: a much more frequent sequence differs by one nucleotide. The rearrangement links TRBV7-2 to TRBJ2-5; possible D gene TRBD1, 5 bases. This CDR3 is built from 14 residues. V was shortened by 3 bases and J by 4 bases, with 12 bases between the two germline ends. Germline values: CDR1 SGHTA, CDR2 FQGNSA. The chain's CDR3 is CASSFAGSGETQYF. The CDR3 region has the DNA TGTGCCAGCAGCTTTGCAGGGTCTGGAGAGACCCAGTACTTC.

This clonotype has ten or more counts. The chain links TRBV7-2 to TRBJ2-5, with 12 positions matching TRBD1. The CDR3 is 15 residues long. With V trimmed by 4 bases and J by 5 bases, 5 bases remained unmatched. Germline V gene data show CDR1 as SGHTA and CDR2 as FQGNSA. This chain's CDR3 is CASSSGQGARETQYF. CDR3 nucleotide sequence: TGTGCCAGCAGCTCGGGACAGGGGGCGCGTGAGACCCAGTACTTC.

This clonotype was seen many times. The rearrangement links TRBV3-1 to TRBJ1-5; D not resolved. The CDR3 extends over 16 amino acids. Trimming removed 3 bases at V and 1 base at J, with 13 bases between. Germline V lookup: CDR1 LGHDT, CDR2 YNNKEL (reference sequence). The CDR3 protein is CASSHGSDTSNQPQHF. The CDR3 bases are TGTGCCAGCAGCCATGGTAGTGACACAAGCAATCAGCCCCAGCATTTT. The whole variable domain, remainder taken from reference TRBV3-1 and TRBJ1-5, is DTAVSQTPKYLVTQMGNDKSIKCEQNLGHDTMYWYKQDSKKFLKIMFSYNNKELIINETVPNRFSPKSPDKAHLNLHINSLELGDSAVYFCASSHGSDTSNQPQHFGDGTRLSIL.

The table lists this clonotype with a few counts. The chain is built from TRBV7-9 and TRBJ2-7, with D unresolved. Trimming stripped 0 bases from V and 6 bases from J, with 6 bases between. CDR3 length: 12 amino acids. CDR1 SEHNR and CDR2 FQNEAQ come from the germline V gene (reference sequence). The CDR3 DNA reads as TGTGCCAGCAGCTTAGCGTTTGGCGAGCAGTACTTC. Protein: CASSLAFGEQYF.

This clonotype was detected many times. The V call is TRBV5-8, the J call TRBJ2-2; tentatively, D is TRBD1 or TRBD2 (5 bases each). Per the germline V gene, CDR1 is SGHTS and CDR2 is YDEGEE. With 2 bases removed from V and 3 bases from J, the gap between germline ends came to 11 bases. The CDR3 covers 15 residues. The chain's CDR3 is CASSFRDGYTGELFF. In DNA form, the CDR3 reads TGTGCCAGCAGCTTCCGGGACGGATACACCGGGGAGCTGTTTTTT.

This clonotype appeared many times. The chain employs TRBV7-9 and TRBJ2-7, with D possibly being TRBD2 (5 bases). There are 15 residues in the CDR3. The V end lost 5 bases, the J end lost 2 bases, and 16 bases lay between the germline ends. Germline V gives CDR1 SEHNR, CDR2 FQNEAQ (reference sequence). CDR3 amino acids: CASSTGSRRTYEQYF. The DNA of the CDR3 is TGTGCCAGCAGCACGGGGTCTAGAAGGACCTACGAGCAGTACTTC. Filled out from reference TRBV7-9 and TRBJ2-7, the complete variable domain reads DTGVSQNPRHKITKRGQNVTFRCDPISEHNRLYWYRQTLGQGPEFLTYFQNEAQLEKSRLLSDRFSAERPKGSFSTLEIQRTEQGDSAMYLCASSTGSRRTYEQYFGPGTRLTVT.

This clonotype has ten or more counts. The chain employs TRBV5-1 and TRBJ2-7; possibly TRBD1 or TRBD2 for D (6 bases each). Germline V lookup: CDR1 SGHRS, CDR2 YFSETQ. V was clipped by 6 bases and J by 4 bases, with 17 bases between them. The CDR3 is 14 amino acids. CDR3 bases: TGCGCCAGCACACCCGGGGGCGATCATTACGAGCAGTACTTC. This codes for CASTPGGDHYEQYF.

V usage is TRBV19 and J usage is TRBJ1-5, with 7 bases identical to TRBD1. With 6 bases clipped from V and 7 bases from J, the junction kept 6 bases outside the gene matches. This CDR3 comprises 13 residues. CDR1 LNHDA and CDR2 SQIVND come from the germline V gene (reference sequence). CDR3: CASSAGQLQPQHF. The CDR3 DNA is TGTGCCAGTAGCGCGGGACAGCTCCAGCCCCAGCATTTT.

This chain links TRBV10-2 with TRBJ2-1; D possibly corresponds to TRBD1 (5 bases). The V and J ends lost 3 bases and 3 bases respectively, with 15 bases between them. Germline loops: CDR1 WSHSY, CDR2 SAAADI. This CDR3 comprises 16 residues. Here the CDR3 DNA reads TGCGCCAGCAGTGAACTAACAGGCGATGACTACAATGAGCAGTTCTTC. Amino acids: CASSELTGDDYNEQFF.

Many counts were recorded for this clonotype. V and J are TRBV28 and TRBJ2-3; D is perhaps TRBD1 (6 bases). The CDR3 is 16 amino acids. Germline CDR1 MDHEN, CDR2 SYDVKM. Trimming removed 7 bases at V and 3 bases at J, with 20 bases between. For the CDR3, the DNA is TGTGCCAGCATACTATGGGGGCTGGAGGTGACAGATACGCAGTATTTT. The encoded protein is CASILWGLEVTDTQYF.

A few counts support this clonotype. At one boundary the junction diverges from the germline segment, which might be a read error. The rearrangement links TRBV5-1 to TRBJ2-5, with 9 bases fitting TRBD2. Germline V gene sequence: CDR1 SGHRS, CDR2 YFSETQ. The CDR3 covers 15 residues. This chain's CDR3 is CANSSMAGGRETQYF. The CDR3 nucleotides are TGCGCCAACAGCTCGATGGCGGGAGGGCGGGAGACCCAGTACTTC.

Many counts were recorded for this clonotype. The J gene is TRBJ2-1, the V gene TRBV3-1, with D unresolved. The V end lost 0 bases, the J end lost 10 bases, and 16 bases lay between the germline ends. The CDR3 contains 15 residues. CDR1 and CDR2 from the germline V gene are LGHDT and YNNKEL (reference sequence). DNA of the CDR3: TGTGCCAGCAGCCAAGATCAGACACAGTCTCTAGAGCAGTTCTTC. Encoded protein: CASSQDQTQSLEQFF.